This entry lists 16 T cell receptor beta chains sequenced from one sample in a study of blood T cell repertoires in COVID-19. Repertoires were generated with immunoSEQ multiplex PCR, while TCRdb's copy carries only in-frame clones and drops some. The sample gives 200,000 to 300,000 clones, approximately 85% of which show up once; 4.7% is in the top ten. What was sequenced was peripheral blood. Receptor source: a woman in her 70s with acute or convalescent COVID-19.

The V and J genes are TRBV28 and TRBJ1-5; 12 bases line up with TRBD1. CDR1 is MDHEN and CDR2 is SYDVKM in the germline V gene. With V trimmed by 6 bases and J by 4 bases, 7 bases remained unmatched. This CDR3 spans 16 amino acids. The CDR3 loop is CASRGGQGAPNQPQHF. The CDR3 nucleotides read TGTGCCAGCAGGGGGGGACAGGGGGCGCCGAATCAGCCCCAGCATTTT.

The chain joins TRBV4-1 to TRBJ2-5; the D is unclear. The CDR3 runs to 16 residues. CDR1 is MGHRA and CDR2 is YSYEKL in the germline V gene. V lost 1 base, J lost 4 bases, and 16 bases lay in between. CDR3 loop: CASSQGPRQTGETQYF. In nucleotides, the CDR3 is TGCGCCAGCAGCCAAGGCCCCCGACAAACCGGAGAGACCCAGTACTTC.

This chain connects TRBV19 to TRBJ1-3, with a tentative D call TRBD1 (6 bases). There are 13 residues in the CDR3. CDR1 LNHDA and CDR2 SQIVND come from the germline V gene (reference sequence). V lost 7 bases and J lost 3, with 10 bases in between. CDR3 region: CASTQQGGNTIYF. For the CDR3, the DNA is TGTGCCAGTACCCAACAGGGTGGAAACACCATATATTTT.

The chain joins TRBV28 to TRBJ1-6; perhaps TRBD1 as D (6 bases). Germline V gene lookup returns CDR1 MDHEN and CDR2 SYDVKM. The CDR3 covers 14 residues. V gave up 6 bases and J gave up 7 bases, with 13 bases separating them. CDR3 in DNA: TGTGCCAGCAGCTACCTACAGGGAAATTCACCCCTCCACTTT. Translation gives CASSYLQGNSPLHF.

The rearrangement joins TRBV10-3 to TRBJ2-1, with 12 bases identical to TRBD1. Germline V gene data show CDR1 as ENHRY and CDR2 as SYGVKD. The CDR3 totals 15 residues. The ends lost 0 bases at V and 9 bases at J; junction bases unmatched: 3. The CDR3 DNA reads as TGTGCCATCAGTGAGTCGGGACAGGGGGCTGGTGAGCAGTTCTTC. Translation: CAISESGQGAGEQFF.

This clone has just one count. The chain has TRBV28 and TRBJ1-1; TRBD1 might be the D (6 bases). The CDR3 runs to 13 residues. Germline V gene data show CDR1 as MDHEN and CDR2 as SYDVKM. The V and J ends lost 4 bases and 5 bases respectively, with 11 bases between them. The chain's CDR3 is CASSYGGRTEAFF. The CDR3 region has the DNA TGTGCCAGCAGTTACGGGGGGCGGACTGAAGCTTTCTTT. Looking up the rest from reference TRBV28 and TRBJ1-1 gives the full variable domain: DVKVTQSSRYLVKRTGEKVFLECVQDMDHENMFWYRQDPGLGLRLIYFSYDVKMKEKGDIPEGYSVSREKKERFSLILESASTNQTSMYLCASSYGGRTEAFFGQGTRLTVV.

The rearrangement uses TRBV6-6 and TRBJ1-5; tentatively, D is TRBD1 (6 bases). The CDR3 is 15 amino acids. Germline V gene lookup returns CDR1 MNHNY and CDR2 SVGAGI (reference sequence). Trimming stripped 6 bases from V and 0 bases from J, with 12 bases between. Here the CDR3 DNA reads TGTGCCAGCAGATCCGGACAGCTTAGCAATCAGCCCCAGCATTTT. It codes for CASRSGQLSNQPQHF.

V is TRBV6-2 or TRBV6-3 and J is TRBJ1-5, with D unclear. CDR1 and CDR2 (germline): MNHEY, SVGEGT. V lost 5 bases and J 2 bases, leaving 4 bases between the germline ends. CDR3 length: 12 residues. CDR3 nucleotide sequence: TGTGCCAGCAGTACAGGCAATCAGCCCCAGCATTTT. It yields the protein CASSTGNQPQHF.

The chain recombines TRBV19 with TRBJ2-5; D not resolved. This CDR3 contains 14 residues. V was cut by 5 bases and J by 4 bases, with 14 bases left in between. The germline V gene encodes CDR1 LNHDA and CDR2 SQIVND (reference sequence). DNA for the CDR3: TGTGCCAGTAGTTCCTGGGCCGCAAGAGAGACCCAGTACTTC. This codes for CASSSWAARETQYF.

The chain joins TRBV9 to TRBJ2-7; D possibly corresponds to TRBD1 (6 bases). The length of the CDR3 is 15 residues. Germline CDR1 is SGDLS and CDR2 is YYNGEE. The V and J ends lost 5 bases and 4 bases respectively, with 19 bases between them. The CDR3 DNA reads TGTGCCAGCAGTCTCTCAGGGGAGCAGGCGTACGAGCAGTACTTC. Translating it yields CASSLSGEQAYEQYF.

The chain uses TRBV27 and TRBJ1-4; 11 bases are shared with TRBD1. The length of the CDR3 is 17 residues. The V and J ends lost 2 bases and 8 bases, in that order; junction bases with no gene match: 10. CDR1 and CDR2 from the germline V gene are MNHEY and SMNVEV (reference sequence). The CDR3 reads CASSLIGQGAKGEKLFF. In nucleotides, the CDR3 is TGTGCCAGCAGTTTAATCGGACAGGGGGCGAAGGGAGAAAAACTGTTTTTT. The variable domain in full, with the rest retrieved from reference TRBV27 and TRBJ1-4, is EAQVTQNPRYLITVTGKKLTVTCSQNMNHEYMSWYRQDPGLGLRQIYYSMNVEVTDKGDVPEGYKVSRKEKRNFPLILESPSPNQTSLYFCASSLIGQGAKGEKLFFGSGTQLSVL.

Comment on this clone: This could be a read error, since a much larger clone is one nucleotide away. The same CDR3 can be traced to other DNA sequences in this sample. CDR3 sequence reads: CASSQGQGGEKLFF. The CDR3 DNA reads as TGTGCCAGCAGCCAAGGACAGGGGGGTGAAAAACTGTTTTTT. The V gene is TRBV7-9, the J gene TRBJ1-4, with 10 bases matching TRBD1. The CDR3 runs 14 residues. The V gene end was trimmed by 5 bases and the J gene end by 7 bases; junction bases not matched to a gene: 4. Germline V gene data show CDR1 as SEHNR and CDR2 as FQNEAQ (reference sequence).

V usage is TRBV6-5 and J usage is TRBJ1-2; no clear D. Germline V gives CDR1 MNHEY, CDR2 SVGAGI. The V end lost 2 bases, the J end lost 4 bases, and 14 bases lay between the germline ends. This CDR3 comprises 15 residues. The CDR3 loop reads CASSYTRRSGYGYTF. CDR3 sequence (DNA): TGTGCCAGCAGTTACACCAGGAGGAGCGGCTATGGCTACACCTTC.

This clone was observed a few times. The gene calls are TRBV19 and TRBJ2-3, with TRBD1 matching 9 bases. Looked up from germline, CDR1 is LNHDA and CDR2 is SQIVND (reference sequence). CDR3 length: 17 residues. V was pared by 10 bases and J by 0 bases, with 14 bases of the junction left unmatched. The CDR3 spells CATLEIWGQGSTDTQYF. DNA for the CDR3: TGTGCCACCTTAGAAATCTGGGGACAGGGTAGCACAGATACGCAGTATTTT.

V is TRBV7-2 and J is TRBJ2-3; no reliable D call. Germline V CDR1 and CDR2: SGHTA, FQGNSA. Trimming removed 5 bases at V and 4 bases at J, with 13 bases between. The CDR3 is made up of 14 amino acids. The CDR3 spells CASSLLVAADTQYF. The CDR3 DNA reads as TGTGCCAGCAGCCTACTCGTGGCGGCAGATACGCAGTATTTT.

Only a few counts were recorded for this clone. The chain uses TRBV3-1 (or the pseudogene TRBV3-2) and TRBJ2-5; 7 bases are shared with TRBD2. There are 15 residues in the CDR3. V shed 0 bases, J shed 9 bases, and the junction held 10 bases outside the gene matches. The V gene's germline CDR1 is LGHDT and CDR2 YNNKEL (reference sequence). The CDR3 loop is CASSQDSGPRGAQYF. The CDR3 DNA is TGTGCCAGCAGCCAAGATTCGGGGCCCCGGGGGGCCCAGTACTTC.